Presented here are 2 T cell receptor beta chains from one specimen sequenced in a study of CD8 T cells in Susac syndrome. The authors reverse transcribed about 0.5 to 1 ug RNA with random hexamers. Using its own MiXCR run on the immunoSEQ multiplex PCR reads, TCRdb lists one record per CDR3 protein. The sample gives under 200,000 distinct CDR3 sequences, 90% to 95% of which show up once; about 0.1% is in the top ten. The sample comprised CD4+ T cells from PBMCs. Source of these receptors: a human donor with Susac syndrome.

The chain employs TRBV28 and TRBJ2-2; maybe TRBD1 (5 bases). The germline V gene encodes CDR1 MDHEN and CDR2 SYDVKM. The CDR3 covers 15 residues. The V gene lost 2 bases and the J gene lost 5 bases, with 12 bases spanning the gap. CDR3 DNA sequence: TGTGCCAGCAGTTTAGGGGCGGATGGAACCGGGGAGCTGTTTTTT. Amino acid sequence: CASSLGADGTGELFF.

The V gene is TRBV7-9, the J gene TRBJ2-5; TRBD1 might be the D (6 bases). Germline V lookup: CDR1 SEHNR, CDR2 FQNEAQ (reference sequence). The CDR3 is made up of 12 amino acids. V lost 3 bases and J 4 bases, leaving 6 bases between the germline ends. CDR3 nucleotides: TGTGCCAGCAGCTTCAGGGGAGAGACCCAGTACTTC. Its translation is CASSFRGETQYF.